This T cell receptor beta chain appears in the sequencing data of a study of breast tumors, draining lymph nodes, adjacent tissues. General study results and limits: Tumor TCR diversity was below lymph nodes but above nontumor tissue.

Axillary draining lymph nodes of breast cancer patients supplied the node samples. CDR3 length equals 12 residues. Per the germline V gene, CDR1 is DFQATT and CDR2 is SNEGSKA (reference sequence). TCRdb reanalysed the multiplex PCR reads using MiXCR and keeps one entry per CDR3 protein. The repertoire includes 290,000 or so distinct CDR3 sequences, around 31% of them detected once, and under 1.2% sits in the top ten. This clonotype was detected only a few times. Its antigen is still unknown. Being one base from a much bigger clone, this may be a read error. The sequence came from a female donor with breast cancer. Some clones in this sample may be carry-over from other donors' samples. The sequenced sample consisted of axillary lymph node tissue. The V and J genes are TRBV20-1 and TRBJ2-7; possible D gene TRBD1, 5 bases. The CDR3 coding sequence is TGCAGGCTGTGGGGCAGGGCCTACGAGCCGTACTTC. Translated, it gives CRLWGRAYEPYF.